Shown below are 2 T cell receptor beta chains from a single sample sequenced in a study of shared clonotypes between healthy human individuals. This table comes from immunoSEQ multiplex PCR, and its TCRdb copy is limited to in-frame clones, with some not included. The sample yields approximately 1,000,000 clones, 60% to 85% seen once. Sequenced: memory CD4+ T cells from PBMCs. Subset defined: CD45RA-negative fraction. The receptors were gathered from a man aged 18 to 30 in good health. Some clones in this sample may be carry-over from other donors' samples.

The chain carries TRBV28 and TRBJ1-3, with D possibly TRBD1 on 5 matching bases. Per germline, CDR1 MDHEN and CDR2 SYDVKM. The CDR3 runs 17 residues. V gave up 0 bases and J gave up 0 bases, with 12 bases separating them. CDR3 nucleotides: TGTGCCAGCAGTTTATGGGGGCAGGCAAGCTCTGGAAACACCATATATTTT. Protein product: CASSLWGQASSGNTIYF.

A note on this clone: A far larger clone is a single base away, which makes a read error likely. The rearrangement joins TRBV7-3 to TRBJ1-1, with D unclear. The CDR3 is 13 amino acids. CDR1 is SGHTA and CDR2 is FQGTGA in the germline V gene. V gave up 4 bases and J gave up 1 base, with 7 bases separating them. The CDR3 region is CASSYTENTEAFF. In DNA, the CDR3 is TGTGCCAGCAGCTATACAGAGAACACTGAAGCTTTCTTT.